This T cell receptor (beta chain) was recovered during a study of T cells in Graves' hyperthyroidism and ophthalmopathy. At the level of the study: The initial diagnosis was the point when peripheral blood was collected, ahead of any treatment.

Amplified TCR beta CDR3 regions derived from RNA transcripts. During a first-round RT-PCR of the TCR CDR3, the HTBI primer set was used. Each CDR3 protein gets one entry after TCRdb re-called the multiplex PCR reads with MiXCR. The repertoire has around 720,000 distinct CDR3 sequences, roughly 32% of them found once; the top ten carry around 30%. V was cut by 8 bases and J by 0 bases, with 17 bases left in between. Germline CDR1 reads ENHRY; CDR2 reads SYGVKD. The CDR3 sequence is 16 residues long. Uncontrolled infection, other autoimmune disease, pregnancy or lactation barred patients from enrollment.

V usage is TRBV10-3 and J usage is TRBJ1-3; D perhaps matches TRBD1 (5 bases). The sequencing input was blood. This TCR was recovered from a woman between 40 and 50 years old with Graves' hyperthyroidism. CDR3 protein: CAILGAAGASGNTIYF. CDR3 bases: TGTGCCATCCTGGGCGCCGCTGGGGCCTCTGGAAACACCATATATTTT.